Presented here are 15 T cell receptor beta chains from one specimen sequenced in a study of beta chain features in type 1 diabetes. Expressed TCRB transcripts were sequenced because the isolated RNA had all been reverse transcribed beforehand. Sequencing was performed with immunoSEQ multiplex PCR; in TCRdb, only in-frame clones are kept and a portion is missing. The table includes about 170,000 clones, around 7.9% detected once. Study-level results: A moderate, significant TCRB CDR3 shortening appeared in type 1 diabetes across four CD4+ subsets.

No antigen is known for these receptors. The source material was central memory CD4+ T cells from blood. The source of these receptors is a man in his late teens or twenties with type 1 diabetes.

The V gene is TRBV5-1, the J gene TRBJ2-2, with TRBD1 matching over 8 bases. The V gene's germline CDR1 is SGHRS and CDR2 YFSETQ. V shed 3 bases and J 2 bases; nucleotides not matched to a gene: 6. This CDR3 contains 16 residues. The CDR3 nucleotides read TGCGCCAGCAGCTACCGGGACAGGATCAACACCGGGGAGCTGTTTTTT. The encoded protein is CASSYRDRINTGELFF.

The chain joins TRBV19 to TRBJ2-1, with a possible D match to TRBD2 (6 bases). The CDR3 length is 15 residues. Germline-derived CDR1 and CDR2 are LNHDA and SQIVND (reference sequence). Trimming took off 3 bases at V and 11 bases at J, with 20 bases between the two ends. The CDR3 loop reads CASSISGLQNGKQFF. DNA for the CDR3: TGTGCCAGTAGTATCTCGGGACTTCAAAACGGGAAGCAGTTCTTC.

This chain joins TRBV28 and TRBJ2-7; 8 nucleotides line up with TRBD1. The CDR3 has 14 residues. With V trimmed by 5 bases and J by 2 bases, 5 bases remained unmatched. CDR1 is MDHEN and CDR2 is SYDVKM in the germline V gene. This CDR3 is CASSPGQGPYEQYF. In nucleotides, the CDR3 is TGTGCCAGCAGTCCTGGACAGGGACCCTACGAGCAGTACTTC.

This clone has more than one count but fewer than ten. The chain combines TRBV11-2 with TRBJ2-2; TRBD2 matches 10 bases. J was trimmed by 5 bases and V by 0 bases; bases with no gene match: 9. Germline assignment: CDR1 SGHAT and CDR2 FQNNGV. The CDR3 length is 18 residues. The CDR3 reads CASSLDLTSGDGTGELFF. In DNA, the CDR3 is TGTGCCAGCAGCTTAGATCTCACTAGCGGGGATGGGACCGGGGAGCTGTTTTTT.

This CDR3 is CASSQVEASGRLYEQYF. DNA for the CDR3: TGTGCCAGCAGCCAAGTCGAAGCAAGCGGGAGACTTTACGAGCAGTACTTC. The J gene is TRBJ2-7, the V gene TRBV4-2; TRBD2 agrees at 8 bases. Losses at the gene ends were 1 base for V and 4 bases for J; bases not matched to a gene: 12. Per germline, CDR1 LGHNA and CDR2 YNFKEQ. The CDR3 sequence is 17 residues long.

V usage is TRBV11-2 and J usage is TRBJ2-5; D is possibly TRBD1 (6 bases). The CDR3 loop spans 13 amino acids. V was trimmed by 2 bases and J by 5 bases, leaving 9 bases between them. CDR1 is SGHAT and CDR2 is FQNNGV in the germline V gene. In DNA, the CDR3 is TGTGCCAGCAGCTTACACCAGGGGGAGACCCAGTACTTC. Protein: CASSLHQGETQYF.

The gene calls are TRBV19 and TRBJ2-7, with 9 bases aligning to TRBD2. This CDR3 comprises 15 residues. Trimming removed 1 base from V and 3 bases from J; junction bases left unmatched: 4. Germline V gene data show CDR1 as LNHDA and CDR2 as SQIVND (reference sequence). The CDR3 region is CASSIGGSGSYEQYF. CDR3 in DNA: TGTGCCAGTAGTATAGGAGGTAGCGGGAGCTACGAGCAGTACTTC.

This clone appeared a few times. The V gene is TRBV28, the J gene TRBJ2-5, with 8 bases aligning to TRBD1. The CDR3 totals 15 residues. CDR1 is MDHEN and CDR2 is SYDVKM in the germline V gene. Trimming took 6 bases from V and 5 from J; bases not matched to a gene: 11. In DNA, the CDR3 is TGTGCCAGCAGGACTCCTCGGACAGGGTATGAGACCCAGTACTTC. Translated, it gives CASRTPRTGYETQYF.

The V and J genes are TRBV28 and TRBJ1-6, with no clear D. Germline CDR1 and CDR2: MDHEN and SYDVKM. The CDR3 is 13 amino acids. V lost 5 bases and J lost 3, with 5 bases in between. The CDR3 sequence: CASSTGYNSPLHF. CDR3 nucleotides: TGTGCCAGCAGTACGGGCTATAATTCACCCCTCCACTTT. Full variable domain (rest looked up from reference TRBV28 and TRBJ1-6): DVKVTQSSRYLVKRTGEKVFLECVQDMDHENMFWYRQDPGLGLRLIYFSYDVKMKEKGDIPEGYSVSREKKERFSLILESASTNQTSMYLCASSTGYNSPLHFGNGTRLTVT.

This clone appeared a few times. The chain links TRBV5-6 to TRBJ2-7, with a tentative D call TRBD1 (6 bases). CDR3 size: 14 residues. The germline V and J ends were trimmed by 2 bases and 0 bases, with 9 bases remaining between them. The germline V gene has CDR1 SGHDT and CDR2 YYEEEE. The CDR3 here is CASSLETGSYEQYF. CDR3 in DNA: TGTGCCAGCAGCTTAGAGACAGGCTCCTACGAGCAGTACTTC.

This clone has more than one count but fewer than ten. The gene calls are TRBV4-1 and TRBJ2-7; D is ambiguous. Germline loops: CDR1 MGHRA, CDR2 YSYEKL. V dropped 1 base and J dropped 3 bases, with 13 bases sitting between them. The CDR3 is 15 residues long. The CDR3 spells CASSQGIQEYYEQYF. The DNA of the CDR3 is TGCGCCAGCAGCCAAGGGATTCAGGAATACTACGAGCAGTACTTC.

This clone was counted ten times or more. The chain is built from TRBV9 and TRBJ1-2, with D hard to call. CDR1 SGDLS and CDR2 YYNGEE come from the germline V gene. The CDR3 sequence is 12 residues long. V was pared by 10 bases and J by 1 base, with 11 bases between. The CDR3, as DNA: TGTGCCGGTTACAGTGTTAACTATGGCTACACCTTC. Amino acid sequence: CAGYSVNYGYTF.

The genes are TRBV11-2 and TRBJ2-1; D remains unclear. Germline CDR1 SGHAT, CDR2 FQNNGV. V was cut by 5 bases and J by 1 base, with 9 bases left in between. This CDR3 contains 14 residues. This CDR3 reads CASSLSLSYNEQFF. The CDR3 coding sequence is TGTGCCAGCAGCCTCAGTCTGTCCTACAATGAGCAGTTCTTC.

This clone has more than one count but fewer than ten. J is TRBJ2-1 and V is TRBV7-6; D is unclear. CDR3 length: 14 amino acids. Per the germline V gene, CDR1 is SGHVS and CDR2 is FNYEAQ. Trimming removed 1 base at V and 9 bases at J, with 13 bases between. As DNA, the CDR3 is TGTGCCAGCAGCTTAGGAGAACTACGGCCTGAGCAGTTCTTC. Its protein product is CASSLGELRPEQFF.

This sequence joins TRBV18 and TRBJ1-2; D uncertain. Germline V gene sequence: CDR1 KGHSH, CDR2 LQKENI. The CDR3 has 14 residues. Trimming shortened V by 3 bases and J by 11 bases, and 19 bases separated the two germline ends. The CDR3 coding sequence is TGTGCCAGCTCACCTACTCTTACGGGAGCTTGGTACACCTTC. Amino acid sequence: CASSPTLTGAWYTF.